This TCR beta chain is from a study of blood T cell repertoires in COVID-19. Study-level information: Specimens from acute and convalescent COVID-19 originated in the United States, Italy and Spain. Sample material is recorded as cDNA or gDNA derived from T cells, B-cell-depleted T cells, or PBMCs.

Original data processing: Amplification of reference gene primers provided the estimated nucleated cell counts. TCRdb's copy holds only in-frame clones and misses some; the assay was immunoSEQ multiplex PCR. That table is the source of V, J and clone size, and D and trimming were worked out from the DNA. The sample has about 250,000 clones, more than 65% seen once. Seattle-derived patients entered the study during active infection and were followed longitudinally. Trimming took 5 bases from V and 7 from J, leaving 18 bases between them. Germline CDR1 reads SGHAT; CDR2 reads FQNNGV. The CDR3 spans 15 residues.

The sequenced sample consisted of peripheral blood. This sequence was found in a person aged 70 to 85 with COVID-19, enrolled during active disease. This chain links TRBV11-2 with TRBJ2-1, with D maybe TRBD2 (7 bases). The CDR3 bases are TGTGCCAGCAGCCAGGGGAGGGGGTTGGGGAATGAGCAGTTCTTC. Its protein is CASSQGRGLGNEQFF.